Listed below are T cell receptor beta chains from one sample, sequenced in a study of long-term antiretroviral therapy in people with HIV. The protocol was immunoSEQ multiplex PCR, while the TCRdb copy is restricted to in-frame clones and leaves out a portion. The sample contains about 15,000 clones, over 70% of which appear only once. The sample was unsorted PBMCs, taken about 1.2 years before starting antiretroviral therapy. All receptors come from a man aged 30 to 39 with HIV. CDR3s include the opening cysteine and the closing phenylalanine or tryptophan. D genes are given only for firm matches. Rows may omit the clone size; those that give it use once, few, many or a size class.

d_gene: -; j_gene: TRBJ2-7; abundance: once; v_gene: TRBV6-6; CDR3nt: TGTGCCAGCAGTTACTCGATTCGCGAGCAGTACTTC; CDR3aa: CASSYSIREQYF
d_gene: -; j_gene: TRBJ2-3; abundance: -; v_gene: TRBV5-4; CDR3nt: TGTGCCAGCAGCTTGGCGGGCGGGCGCACAGATACGCAGTATTTT; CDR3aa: CASSLAGGRTDTQYF
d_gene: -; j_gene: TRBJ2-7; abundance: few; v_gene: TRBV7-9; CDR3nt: TGTGCCAGCAGCTTAGTGAATCACGAGCAGTACTTC; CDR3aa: CASSLVNHEQYF
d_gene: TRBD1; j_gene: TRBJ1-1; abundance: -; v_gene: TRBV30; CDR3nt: TGTGCCTGGAGCGCCGACAGGGGAAGGAGTGAAGCTTTCTTT; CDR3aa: CAWSADRGRSEAFF
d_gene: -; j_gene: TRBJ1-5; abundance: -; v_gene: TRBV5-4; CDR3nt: TGTGCCAGCAGCTTGGCCGGGGGGACTCAGCCCCAGCATTTT; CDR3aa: CASSLAGGTQPQHF
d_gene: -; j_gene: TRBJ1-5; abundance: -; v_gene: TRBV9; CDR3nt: TGTGCCAGCAGTGCGGACCAAAGCAATCAGCCCCAGCATTTT; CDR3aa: CASSADQSNQPQHF
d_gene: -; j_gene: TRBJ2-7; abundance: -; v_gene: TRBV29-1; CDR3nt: TGCAGCGTGGAGGGACAGTCCTACGAGCAGTACTTC; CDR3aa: CSVEGQSYEQYF
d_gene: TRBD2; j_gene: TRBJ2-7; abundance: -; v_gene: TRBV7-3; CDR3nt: TGTGCCAGCAGCTTTAGCGGGGGCCCATCCTACGAGCAGTACTTC; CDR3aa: CASSFSGGPSYEQYF
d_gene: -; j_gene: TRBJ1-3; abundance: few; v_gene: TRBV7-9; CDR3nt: TGTGCCAGCAGCTCTTTTAACTCTGGAAACACCATATATTTT; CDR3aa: CASSSFNSGNTIYF
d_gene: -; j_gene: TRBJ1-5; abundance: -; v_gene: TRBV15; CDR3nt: TGTGCCACCAGCAGAGAAGACAGGTTTCAGCCCCAGCATTTT; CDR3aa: CATSREDRFQPQHF
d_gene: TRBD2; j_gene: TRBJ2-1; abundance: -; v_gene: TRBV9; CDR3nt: TGTGCCAGCAGCGTTAGCGGGAGTGATTACAATGAGCAGTTCTTC; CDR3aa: CASSVSGSDYNEQFF
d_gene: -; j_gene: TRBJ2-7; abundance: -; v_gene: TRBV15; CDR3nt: TGTGCCACCAGCAGAGATTTGGGTTCCTACGAGCAGTACTTC; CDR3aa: CATSRDLGSYEQYF
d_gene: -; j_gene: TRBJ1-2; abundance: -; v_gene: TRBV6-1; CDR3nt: TGTGCCAGCAGTGAATGGGGCCAAATTTATGGCTACACCTTC; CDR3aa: CASSEWGQIYGYTF
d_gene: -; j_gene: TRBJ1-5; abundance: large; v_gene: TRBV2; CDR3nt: TGTGCCAGCCATGAGCTCGGCAGCAATCAGCCCCAGCATTTT; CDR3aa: CASHELGSNQPQHF
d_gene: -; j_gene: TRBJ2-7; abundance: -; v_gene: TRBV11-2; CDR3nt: TGTGCCAGCAGCTCGCCGGGGTCCTACGAGCAGTACTTC; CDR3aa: CASSSPGSYEQYF
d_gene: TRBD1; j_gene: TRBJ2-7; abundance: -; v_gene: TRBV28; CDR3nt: TGTGCCAGCAGTTTAGTAGGACAGGGACTTTACGAGCAGTACTTC; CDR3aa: CASSLVGQGLYEQYF
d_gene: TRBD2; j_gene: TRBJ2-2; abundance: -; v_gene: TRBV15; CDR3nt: TGTGCCACCAGCAGAGACCGACTAGCAAACGCCGGGGAGCTGTTTTTT; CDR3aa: CATSRDRLANAGELFF
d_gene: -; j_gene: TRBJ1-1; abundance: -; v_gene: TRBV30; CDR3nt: TGTGCCTGGAGTCGACAGGTTAATACTGAAGCTTTCTTT; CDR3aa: CAWSRQVNTEAFF
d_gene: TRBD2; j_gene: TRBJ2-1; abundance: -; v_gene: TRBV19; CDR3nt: TGTGCCAGTAGTAGAACTAGCGGGAGGGCCAGTGAGCAGTTCTTC; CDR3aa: CASSRTSGRASEQFF
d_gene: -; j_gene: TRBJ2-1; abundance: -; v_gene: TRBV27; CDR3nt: TGTGCCAGCAGTTTTGGACTCGGCAATGAGCAGTTCTTC; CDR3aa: CASSFGLGNEQFF
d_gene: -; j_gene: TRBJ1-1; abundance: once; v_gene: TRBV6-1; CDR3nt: TGTGCCAGCATCCCAGGTCCGGAGAACACTGAAGCTTTCTTT; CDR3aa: CASIPGPENTEAFF
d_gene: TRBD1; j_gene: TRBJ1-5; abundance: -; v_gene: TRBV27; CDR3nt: TGTGCCAGCAGTTTATCAGGGGACAGGTATAGCAATCAGCCCCAGCATTTT; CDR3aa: CASSLSGDRYSNQPQHF
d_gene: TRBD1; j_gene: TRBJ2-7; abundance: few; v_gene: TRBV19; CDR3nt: TGTGCCACCCGGGACAGCTCCTACGAGCAGTACTTC; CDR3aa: CATRDSSYEQYF
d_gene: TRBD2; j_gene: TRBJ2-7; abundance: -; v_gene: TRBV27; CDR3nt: TGTGCCAGCAGTCCCCGGGAGGGCGGTCACGAGCAGTACTTC; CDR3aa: CASSPREGGHEQYF
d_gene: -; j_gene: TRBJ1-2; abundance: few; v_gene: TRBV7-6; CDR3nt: TGTGCCAGCAGCTTAGTGACAGAAAGCTATGGCTACACCTTC; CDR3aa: CASSLVTESYGYTF
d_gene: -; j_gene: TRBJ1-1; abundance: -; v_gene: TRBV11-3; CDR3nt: TGTGCCAGCAGCCAGGACGGGAACACTGAAGCTTTCTTT; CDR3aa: CASSQDGNTEAFF
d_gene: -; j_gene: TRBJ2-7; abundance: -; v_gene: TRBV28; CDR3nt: TGTGCCAGCAGTTCTACAGGGCCCGAGCAGTACTTC; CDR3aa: CASSSTGPEQYF
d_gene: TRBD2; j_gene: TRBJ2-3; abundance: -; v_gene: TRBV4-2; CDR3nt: TGTGCCAGCAGCCAAGAGGGGATAGCGGGGGGTGATACGCAGTATTTT; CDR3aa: CASSQEGIAGGDTQYF
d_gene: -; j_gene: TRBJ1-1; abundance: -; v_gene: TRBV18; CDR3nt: TGTGCCAGCTCACCCAACCAGAGACCGAACACTGAAGCTTTCTTT; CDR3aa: CASSPNQRPNTEAFF
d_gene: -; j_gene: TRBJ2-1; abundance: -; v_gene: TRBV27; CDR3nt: TGTGCCAGCAGTTGGGGAAATGAGCAGTTCTTC; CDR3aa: CASSWGNEQFF
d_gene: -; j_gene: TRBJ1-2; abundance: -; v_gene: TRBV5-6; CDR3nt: TGTGCCAGCAGCCCAGCGACAAGGACGGATGGCTACACCTTC; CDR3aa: CASSPATRTDGYTF
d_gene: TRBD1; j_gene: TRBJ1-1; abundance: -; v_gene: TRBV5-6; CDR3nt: TGTGCCAGCAGCCGCATCGACAGGGATAACACTGAAGCTTTCTTT; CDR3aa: CASSRIDRDNTEAFF
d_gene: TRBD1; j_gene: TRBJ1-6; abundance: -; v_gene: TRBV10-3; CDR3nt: TGTGCCATCAGTGAGCCGACAGGGTTGGATAATTCACCCCTCCACTTT; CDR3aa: CAISEPTGLDNSPLHF
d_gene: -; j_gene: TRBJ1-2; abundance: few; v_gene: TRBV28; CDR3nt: TGTGCCAGCTTACACCAGGGTGGGGACTATGGCTACACCTTC; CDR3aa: CASLHQGGDYGYTF
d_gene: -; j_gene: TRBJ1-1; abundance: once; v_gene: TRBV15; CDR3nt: TGTGCCACCAGTTCTACACTGGGAGAGAACACTGAAGCTTTCTTT; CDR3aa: CATSSTLGENTEAFF
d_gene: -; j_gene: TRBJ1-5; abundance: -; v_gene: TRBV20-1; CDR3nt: TGCGGGGGGGGGAAGCCCCAGCATTTT; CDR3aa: CGGGKPQHF
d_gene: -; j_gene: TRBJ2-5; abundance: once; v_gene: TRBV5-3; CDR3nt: TGTGCCAGAAGTTCCCGACCGTCTGGGGCTTGGGAGACCCAGTACTTC; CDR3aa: CARSSRPSGAWETQYF
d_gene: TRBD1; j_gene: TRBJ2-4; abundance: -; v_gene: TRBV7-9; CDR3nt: TGTGCCAGCAGCTCAGGGGGTTTAGCCAAAAACATTCAGTACTTC; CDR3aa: CASSSGGLAKNIQYF
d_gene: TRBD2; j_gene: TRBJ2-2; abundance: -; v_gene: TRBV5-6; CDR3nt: TGTGCCACCCGATCCGGGACTAATCCTACCGGGGAGCTGTTTTTT; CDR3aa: CATRSGTNPTGELFF
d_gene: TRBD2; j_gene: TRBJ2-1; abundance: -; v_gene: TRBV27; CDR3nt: TGTGCCAGCAGCCCGGGACTAGCGGACTACAATGAGCAGTTCTTC; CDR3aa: CASSPGLADYNEQFF
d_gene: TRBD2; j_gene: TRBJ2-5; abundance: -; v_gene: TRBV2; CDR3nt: TGTGCCAGCAGTGGGGGCGGACTAGCGGGAGGGGGAGAGACCCAGTACTTC; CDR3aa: CASSGGGLAGGGETQYF
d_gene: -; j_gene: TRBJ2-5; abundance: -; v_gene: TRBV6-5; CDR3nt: TGTGCCAGCAGTCTTTTCGTCCAAGAGACCCAGTACTTC; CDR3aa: CASSLFVQETQYF
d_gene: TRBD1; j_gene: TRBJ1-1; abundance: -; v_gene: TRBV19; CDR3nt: TGTGCCAGTAGTATCAGAGGGGTGGACAGGGGGCGTACTGAAGCTTTCTTT; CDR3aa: CASSIRGVDRGRTEAFF
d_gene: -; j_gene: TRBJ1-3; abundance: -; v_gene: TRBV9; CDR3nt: TGTGCCAGCAGCGTAGTCCCGAGAGGAAACACCATATATTTT; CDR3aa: CASSVVPRGNTIYF
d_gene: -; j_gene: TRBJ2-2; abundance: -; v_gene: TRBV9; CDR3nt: TGTGCCAGCAGCGGAATATCGGGGGAGCTGTTTTTT; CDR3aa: CASSGISGELFF
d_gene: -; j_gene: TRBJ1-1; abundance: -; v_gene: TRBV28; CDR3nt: TGTGCCAGCAAGACGACAGGTTCCACTGAAGCTTTCTTT; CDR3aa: CASKTTGSTEAFF